Here is one TCR beta chain with its context. The data were taken from a study of T cell responses to AZD1222 COVID-19 vaccine. Produced via immunoSEQ multiplex PCR; TCRdb's table is partial and in-frame only. The sample yields 95,000 to 100,000 clones, approximately 84% seen once. V was shortened by 6 bases and J by 6 bases, with 18 bases between the two germline ends. The CDR3 totals 15 residues. Germline V gene lookup returns CDR1 MGHDK and CDR2 SYGVNS. This clonotype was obtained from an adult who received the AZD1222 COVID-19 vaccine. The chain has TRBV25-1 and TRBJ1-5; possible D gene TRBD1, 6 bases. The sample was peripheral blood, taken 28 days after the second AZD1222 dose. CDR3 in amino acids: CASSEGTSKLQPQHF. The CDR3 nucleotides are TGTGCCAGCAGCGAGGGGACATCCAAACTTCAGCCCCAGCATTTT.